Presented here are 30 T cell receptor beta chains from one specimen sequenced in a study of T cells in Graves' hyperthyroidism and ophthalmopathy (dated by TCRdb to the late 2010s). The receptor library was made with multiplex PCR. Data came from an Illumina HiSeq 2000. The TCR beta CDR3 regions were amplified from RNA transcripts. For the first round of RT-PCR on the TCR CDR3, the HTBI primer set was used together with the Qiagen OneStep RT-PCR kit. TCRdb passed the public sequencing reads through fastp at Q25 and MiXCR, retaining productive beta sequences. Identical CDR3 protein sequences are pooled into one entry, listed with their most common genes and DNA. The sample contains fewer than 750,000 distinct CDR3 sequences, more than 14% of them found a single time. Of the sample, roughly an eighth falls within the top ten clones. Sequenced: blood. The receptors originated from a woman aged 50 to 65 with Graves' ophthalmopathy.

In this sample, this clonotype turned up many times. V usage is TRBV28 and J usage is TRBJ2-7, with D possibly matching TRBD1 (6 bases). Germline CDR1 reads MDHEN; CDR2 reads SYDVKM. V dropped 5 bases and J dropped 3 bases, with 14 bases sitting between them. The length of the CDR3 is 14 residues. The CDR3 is CASSPWTAIYEQYF. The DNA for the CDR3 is TGTGCCAGCAGTCCCTGGACAGCCATCTACGAGCAGTACTTC.

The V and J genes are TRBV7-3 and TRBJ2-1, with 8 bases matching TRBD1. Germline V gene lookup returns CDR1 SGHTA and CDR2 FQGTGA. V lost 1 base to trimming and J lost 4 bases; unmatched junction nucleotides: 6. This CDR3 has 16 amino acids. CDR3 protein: CASSLRGQGAYNEQFF. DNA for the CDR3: TGTGCCAGCAGCTTAAGAGGGCAGGGGGCATACAATGAGCAGTTCTTC.

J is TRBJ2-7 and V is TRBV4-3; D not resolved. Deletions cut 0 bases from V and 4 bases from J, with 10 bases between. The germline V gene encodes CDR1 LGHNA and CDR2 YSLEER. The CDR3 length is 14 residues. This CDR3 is CASSQDALAYEQYF. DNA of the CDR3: TGCGCCAGCAGCCAAGATGCCTTAGCTTACGAGCAGTACTTC.

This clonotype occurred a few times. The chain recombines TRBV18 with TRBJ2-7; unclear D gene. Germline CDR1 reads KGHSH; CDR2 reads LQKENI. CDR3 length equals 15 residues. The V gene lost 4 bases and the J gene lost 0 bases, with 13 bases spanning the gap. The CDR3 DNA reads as TGTGCCAGCTCACGGTCAGCCTCTCGCTCCTACGAGCAGTACTTC. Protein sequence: CASSRSASRSYEQYF.

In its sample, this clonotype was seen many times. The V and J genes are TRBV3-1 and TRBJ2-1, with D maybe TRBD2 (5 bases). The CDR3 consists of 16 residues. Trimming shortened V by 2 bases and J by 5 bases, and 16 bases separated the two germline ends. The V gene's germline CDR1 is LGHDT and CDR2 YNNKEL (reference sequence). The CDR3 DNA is TGTGCCAGCAGCCAACTTACCGGACGGGGAGACAATGAGCAGTTCTTC. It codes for CASSQLTGRGDNEQFF.

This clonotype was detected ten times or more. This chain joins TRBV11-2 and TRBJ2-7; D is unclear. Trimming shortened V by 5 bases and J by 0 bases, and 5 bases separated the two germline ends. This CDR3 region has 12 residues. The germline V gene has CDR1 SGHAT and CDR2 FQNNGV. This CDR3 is CASSHASYEQYF. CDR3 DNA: TGTGCCAGCAGCCACGCCTCCTACGAGCAGTACTTC.

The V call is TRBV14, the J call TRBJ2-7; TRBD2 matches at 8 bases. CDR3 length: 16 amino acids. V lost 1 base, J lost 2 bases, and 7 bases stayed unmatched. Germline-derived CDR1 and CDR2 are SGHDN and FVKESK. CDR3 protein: CASSQGVAGNTYEQYF. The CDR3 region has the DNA TGTGCCAGCAGCCAAGGGGTAGCGGGGAATACCTACGAGCAGTACTTC.

CDR3 DNA sequence: TGTGCCAGCAGCTTGGCCAGCAGTGGTGGGGCGCCTTACGAGCAGTACTTC. Encoded protein: CASSLASSGGAPYEQYF. The chain uses TRBV11-3 and TRBJ2-7, with D perhaps matching TRBD1 (5 bases). V lost 3 bases and J 4 bases, leaving 22 bases between the germline ends. This CDR3 has 17 residues. In germline, CDR1 is SGHNT, CDR2 YENEEA.

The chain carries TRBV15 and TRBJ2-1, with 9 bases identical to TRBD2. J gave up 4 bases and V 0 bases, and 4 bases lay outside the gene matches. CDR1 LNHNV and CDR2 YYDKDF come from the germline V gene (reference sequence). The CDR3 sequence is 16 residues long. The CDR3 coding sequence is TGTGCCACCAGCAGAGACACTAGCGGGTCTTACAATGAGCAGTTCTTC. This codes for CATSRDTSGSYNEQFF.

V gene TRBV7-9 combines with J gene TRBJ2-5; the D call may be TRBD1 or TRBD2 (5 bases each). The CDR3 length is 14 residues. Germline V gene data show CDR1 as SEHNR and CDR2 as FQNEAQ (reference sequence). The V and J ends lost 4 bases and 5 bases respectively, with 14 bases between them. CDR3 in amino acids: CASSWDRYEETQYF. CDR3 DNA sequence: TGTGCCAGCAGCTGGGACCGGTATGAGGAGACCCAGTACTTC.

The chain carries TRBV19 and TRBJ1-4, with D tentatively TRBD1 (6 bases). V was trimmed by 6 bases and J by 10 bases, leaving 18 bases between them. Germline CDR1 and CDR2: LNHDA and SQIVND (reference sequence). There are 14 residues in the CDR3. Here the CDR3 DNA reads TGTGCCAGTAGCCAACAGGGAGAAGTACGAAAACTGTTTTTT. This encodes CASSQQGEVRKLFF.

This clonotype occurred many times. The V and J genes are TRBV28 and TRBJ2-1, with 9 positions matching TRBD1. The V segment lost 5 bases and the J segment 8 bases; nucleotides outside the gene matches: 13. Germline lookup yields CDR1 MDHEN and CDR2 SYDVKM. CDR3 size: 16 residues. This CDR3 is CASSPTGTGPVHEQFF. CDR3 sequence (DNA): TGTGCCAGCAGTCCTACCGGGACAGGGCCGGTTCATGAGCAGTTCTTC.

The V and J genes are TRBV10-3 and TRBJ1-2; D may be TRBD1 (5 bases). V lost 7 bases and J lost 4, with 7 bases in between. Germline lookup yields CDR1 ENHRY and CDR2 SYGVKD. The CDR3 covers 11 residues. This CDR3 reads CAINGGYGYTF. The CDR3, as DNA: TGTGCCATCAATGGGGGCTATGGCTACACCTTC.

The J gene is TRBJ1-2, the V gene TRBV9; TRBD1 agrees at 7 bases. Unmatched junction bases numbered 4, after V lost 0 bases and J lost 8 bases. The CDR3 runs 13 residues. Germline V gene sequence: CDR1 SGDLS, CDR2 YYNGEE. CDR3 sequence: CASSVVGGAGYTF. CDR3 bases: TGTGCCAGCAGCGTAGTAGGGGGCGCGGGCTACACCTTC.

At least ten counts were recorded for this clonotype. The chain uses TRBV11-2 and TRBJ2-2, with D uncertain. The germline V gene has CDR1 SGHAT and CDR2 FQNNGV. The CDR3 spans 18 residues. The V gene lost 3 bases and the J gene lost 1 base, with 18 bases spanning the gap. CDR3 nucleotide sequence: TGTGCCAGCAGCTTCTTTAGTTTAGGACGACAGAACACCGGGGAGCTGTTTTTT. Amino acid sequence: CASSFFSLGRQNTGELFF.

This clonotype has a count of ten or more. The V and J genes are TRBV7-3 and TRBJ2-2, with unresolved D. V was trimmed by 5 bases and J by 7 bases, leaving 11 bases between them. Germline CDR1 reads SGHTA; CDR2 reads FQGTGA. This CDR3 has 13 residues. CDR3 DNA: TGTGCCAGCAGCGCATCGGCGAACGGGGAGCTGTTTTTT. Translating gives CASSASANGELFF.

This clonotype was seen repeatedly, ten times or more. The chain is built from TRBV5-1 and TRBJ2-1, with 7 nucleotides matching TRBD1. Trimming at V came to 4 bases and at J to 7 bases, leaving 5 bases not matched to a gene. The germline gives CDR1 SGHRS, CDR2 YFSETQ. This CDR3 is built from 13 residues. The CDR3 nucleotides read TGCGCCAGCAGCACGCAGACAGGGAATGAGCAGTTCTTC. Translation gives CASSTQTGNEQFF. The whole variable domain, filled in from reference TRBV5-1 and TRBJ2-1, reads KAGVTQTPRYLIKTRGQQVTLSCSPISGHRSVSWYQQTPGQGLQFLFEYFSETQRNKGNFPGRFSGRQFSNSRSEMNVSTLELGDSALYLCASSTQTGNEQFFGPGTRLTVL.

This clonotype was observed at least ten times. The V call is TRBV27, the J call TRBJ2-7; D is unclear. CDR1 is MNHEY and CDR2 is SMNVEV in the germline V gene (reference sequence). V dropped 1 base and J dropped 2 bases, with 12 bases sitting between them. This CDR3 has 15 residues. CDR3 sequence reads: CASSLFPSETYEQYF. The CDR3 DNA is TGTGCCAGCAGTTTATTCCCCTCGGAAACCTACGAGCAGTACTTC.

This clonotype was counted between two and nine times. CDR3 in amino acids: CASSPPGPLNTEAFF. The CDR3 coding sequence is TGTGCCAGCAGCCCACCCGGGCCGCTAAACACTGAAGCTTTCTTT. This chain links TRBV5-4 with TRBJ1-1; D is uncertain. Trimming took off 4 bases at V and 2 bases at J, with 15 bases between the two ends. Germline CDR1 reads SGHNT; CDR2 reads YYREEE (reference sequence). CDR3 length: 15 amino acids. Full variable domain (remainder filled in from reference TRBV5-4 and TRBJ1-1): ETGVTQSPTHLIKTRGQQVTLRCSSQSGHNTVSWYQQALGQGPQFIFQYYREEENGRGNFPPRFSGLQFPNYSSELNVNALELDDSALYLCASSPPGPLNTEAFFGQGTRLTVV.

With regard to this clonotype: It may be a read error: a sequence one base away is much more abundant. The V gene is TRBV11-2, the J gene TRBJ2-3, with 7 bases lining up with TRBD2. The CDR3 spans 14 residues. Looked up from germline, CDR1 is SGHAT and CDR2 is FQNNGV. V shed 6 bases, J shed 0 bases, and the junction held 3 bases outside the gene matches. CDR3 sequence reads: CASRGGRSTDTQYF. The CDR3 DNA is TGTGCCAGCAGGGGCGGGAGAAGCACAGATACGCAGTATTTT.

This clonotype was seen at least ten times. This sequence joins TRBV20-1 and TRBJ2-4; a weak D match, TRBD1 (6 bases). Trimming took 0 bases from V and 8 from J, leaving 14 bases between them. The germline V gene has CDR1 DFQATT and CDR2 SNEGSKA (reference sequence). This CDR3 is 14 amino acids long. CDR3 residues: CSARDGGQRYIQYF. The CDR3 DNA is TGCAGTGCTAGAGATGGTGGACAGAGGTACATTCAGTACTTC.

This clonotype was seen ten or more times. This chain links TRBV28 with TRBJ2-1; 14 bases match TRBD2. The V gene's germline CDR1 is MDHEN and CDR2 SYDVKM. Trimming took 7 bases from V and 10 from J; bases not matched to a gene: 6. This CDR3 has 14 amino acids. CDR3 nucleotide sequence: TGTGCCAGCATAATAGGACTAGCGGGAGGCGAGCAGTTCTTC. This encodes CASIIGLAGGEQFF.

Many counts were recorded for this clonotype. CDR3 in amino acids: CASTSHGGDEQYF. The CDR3, as DNA: TGTGCCAGCACCTCACACGGGGGCGACGAGCAGTACTTC. This chain joins TRBV27 and TRBJ2-7, with D possibly being TRBD1 or TRBD2 (6 bases each). The CDR3 is made up of 13 amino acids. The germline V and J ends were trimmed by 7 bases and 5 bases, with 15 bases remaining between them. Germline V gene sequence: CDR1 MNHEY, CDR2 SMNVEV (reference sequence).

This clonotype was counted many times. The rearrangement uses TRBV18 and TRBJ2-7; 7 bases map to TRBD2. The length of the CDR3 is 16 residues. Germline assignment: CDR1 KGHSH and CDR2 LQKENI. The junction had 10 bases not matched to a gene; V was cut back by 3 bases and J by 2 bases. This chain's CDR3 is CASSPLMTSPTYEQYF. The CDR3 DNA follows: TGTGCCAGCTCACCGCTTATGACTAGCCCAACCTACGAGCAGTACTTC.

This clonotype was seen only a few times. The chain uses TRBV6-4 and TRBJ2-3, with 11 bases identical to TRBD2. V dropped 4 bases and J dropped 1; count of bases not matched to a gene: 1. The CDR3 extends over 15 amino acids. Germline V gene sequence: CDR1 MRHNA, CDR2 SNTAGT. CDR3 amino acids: CASSAGLAGTDTQYF. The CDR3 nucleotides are TGTGCCAGCAGTGCGGGACTAGCGGGCACAGATACGCAGTATTTT.

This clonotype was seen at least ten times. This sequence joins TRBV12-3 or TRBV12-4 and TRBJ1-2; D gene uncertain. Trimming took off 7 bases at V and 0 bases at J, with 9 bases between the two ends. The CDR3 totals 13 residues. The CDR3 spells CASTELANYGYTF. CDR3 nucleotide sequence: TGTGCCAGCACAGAGTTAGCTAACTATGGCTACACCTTC.

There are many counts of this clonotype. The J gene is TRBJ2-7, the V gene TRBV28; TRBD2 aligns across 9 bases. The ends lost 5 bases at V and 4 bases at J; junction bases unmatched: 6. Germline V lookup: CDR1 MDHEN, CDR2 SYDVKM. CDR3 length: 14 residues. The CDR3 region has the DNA TGTGCCAGCAGTGTTAGCGGGAGTAAGTACGAGCAGTACTTC. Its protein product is CASSVSGSKYEQYF.

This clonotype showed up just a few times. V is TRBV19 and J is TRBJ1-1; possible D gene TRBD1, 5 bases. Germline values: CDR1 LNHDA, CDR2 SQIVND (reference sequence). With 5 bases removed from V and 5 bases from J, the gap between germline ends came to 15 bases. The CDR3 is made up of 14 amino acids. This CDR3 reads CASSPRARGTEAFF. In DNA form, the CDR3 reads TGTGCCAGTAGTCCAAGAGCCCGGGGGACTGAAGCTTTCTTT.

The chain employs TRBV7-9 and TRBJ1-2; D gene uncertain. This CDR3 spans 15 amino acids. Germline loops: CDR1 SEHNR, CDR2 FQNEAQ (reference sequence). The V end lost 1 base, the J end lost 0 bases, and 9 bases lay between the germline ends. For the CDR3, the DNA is TGTGCCAGCAGCTTAGGGTTTGGTACTAACTATGGCTACACCTTC. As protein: CASSLGFGTNYGYTF.

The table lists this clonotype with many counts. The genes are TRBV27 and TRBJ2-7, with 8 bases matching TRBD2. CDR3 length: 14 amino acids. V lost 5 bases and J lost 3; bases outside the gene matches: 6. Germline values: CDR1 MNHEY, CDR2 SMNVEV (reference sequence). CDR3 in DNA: TGTGCCAGCAGTCCCCGGGGGGGCTTCTACGAGCAGTACTTC. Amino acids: CASSPRGGFYEQYF.